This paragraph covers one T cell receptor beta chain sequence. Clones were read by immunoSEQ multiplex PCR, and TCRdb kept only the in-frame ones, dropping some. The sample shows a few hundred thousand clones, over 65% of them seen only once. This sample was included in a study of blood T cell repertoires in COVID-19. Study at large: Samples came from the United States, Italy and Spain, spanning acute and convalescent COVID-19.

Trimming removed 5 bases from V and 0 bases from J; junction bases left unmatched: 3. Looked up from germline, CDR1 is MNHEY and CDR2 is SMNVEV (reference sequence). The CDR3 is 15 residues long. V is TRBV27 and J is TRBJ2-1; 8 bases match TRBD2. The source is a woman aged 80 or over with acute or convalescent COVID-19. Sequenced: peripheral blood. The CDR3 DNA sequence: TGTGCCAGCAGTGTACTAGCGGTCTCCTACAATGAGCAGTTCTTC. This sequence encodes CASSVLAVSYNEQFF.